What follows is one T cell receptor beta chain and its context. These data come from a study of blood T cell repertoires in COVID-19. On the study more broadly: Collection of acute and convalescent COVID-19 samples took place in the United States, Italy and Spain. T cells, B-cell-depleted T cells, or PBMCs supplied cDNA or gDNA.

The Seattle site enrolled patients during active infection and followed them longitudinally. Assay: immunoSEQ multiplex PCR; the TCRdb copy retains only in-frame clones and omits some. The table has around 300,000 clones, roughly 89% seen once. V was pared by 4 bases and J by 7 bases, with 13 bases between. The CDR3 is 13 residues long. The V gene's germline CDR1 is SEHNR and CDR2 FQNEAQ (reference sequence). This chain uses TRBV7-9 with TRBJ1-1, with D possibly matching TRBD1 (5 bases). Input material: peripheral blood. This sequence was found in a woman aged 40 to 55 with COVID-19, enrolled during active disease. CDR3 protein: CASSSQGLGEAFF. The DNA of the CDR3 is TGTGCCAGCAGCTCTCAGGGTTTGGGTGAAGCTTTCTTT.